Below, one TCR beta chain is given with its context. The antigen this receptor binds is unknown. There are no base qualities to consult, and no much larger clone falls within one base. From its cysteine to its phenylalanine, the CDR3 spans 13 amino acids. Just CDR3 DNA is preserved here, 39 bases in frame from base 1. CDR1 and CDR2 are drawn from the germline V gene (reference sequence): SGHNT, YYREEE. Relative to germline, V is missing 7 bases and J is missing 2 bases, with 5 bases of the junction outside any gene match. This record comes from a study of blood T cell repertoires in COVID-19 (dated by TCRdb to about 2020). With regard to the full study: The collaborator samples originated in the United States, Italy and Spain and spanned the acute and convalescent phases of COVID-19. A de-identified subject ID, COVID-19 status, age in years and sex were almost always included in the sample metadata. Samples came from the ongoing ImmuneRACE study (first 160 participants) plus 1,254 subjects from 6 global collaborators. Where HLA class I and class II types were available, the types were taken from metadata supplied by the sample provider, not from assay-based typing. A freely available public database, intended as a resource for researchers studying the immune response to SARS-CoV-2, is where the repertoires were released. The material from the prospective study consisted of cDNA or gDNA derived from T cells, B-cell-depleted T cells, or PBMCs. Subjects who had been exposed to COVID-19, were actively infected with it, or had recovered from it provided the deeply sampled blood TCRbeta repertoires that made up the dataset.

TCRbeta CDR3 regions were amplified from genomic DNA using the immunoSEQ Assay, a bias-controlled multiplex PCR. Per the original workflow: The number of nucleated cells in each sample was estimated from the amplification of reference gene primers within the assay. Sequence reads were collapsed and filtered to measure the absolute abundance of every unique TCRbeta CDR3 rearrangement. For each sample, productive Simpson clonality was calculated as the square root of Simpson's diversity index across productive rearrangements. TCRdb took this table from immuneACCESS and kept in-frame rearrangements with V and J called. Such tables lack part of the clones; where checked against another copy, unresolved V genes explain under half of the gap, and the rest is unexplained. Clonal size and the V and J genes are those of that table, whereas D and trimming came from the DNA. The sample table shows approximately 130,000 clones, and around four fifths are seen once. The ten biggest clones cover roughly 25% of the sample.

Each collaborating institution followed its own protocols to collect whole blood in K2EDTA tubes. For TCRbeta analysis, collaborators shipped samples in one of three forms: frozen whole blood, isolated PBMCs, or DNA extracted from either of those sample types. Findings and caveats that apply to the study as a whole: The quantity of clinical and demographic metadata differed by source and by participant and was supplied without curation.

The specimen was peripheral blood. The clonotype comes from a human donor in a cohort sampled during active COVID-19. The sequence joins TRBV5-4 to TRBJ2-7; 8 bases in the middle match TRBD1. The CDR3 is CASRTGSAYEQYF. The DNA sequence reads TGTGCCAGCCGGACAGGGAGCGCCTACGAGCAGTACTTC.